This T cell receptor (beta chain) is drawn from a study of T cells after posttransplantation cyclophosphamide. Some clones are missing from TCRdb's copy, which holds only in-frame ones; the method was immunoSEQ multiplex PCR. The data hold nearly 7,000 clones, with 95% to 98% observed a single time. CDR1 and CDR2 (germline): MNHEY, SMNVEV (reference sequence). The CDR3 sequence is 15 residues long. The junction had 5 bases not matched to a gene; V was cut back by 2 bases and J by 5 bases. The sequence came from a young woman in good health and a related stem cell transplant donor. The sequencing sample was made of naive CD8+ T cells sorted from PBMCs. The V call is TRBV27, the J call TRBJ2-5; 10 bases fit TRBD2. This CDR3 reads CASSLSGTSEETQYF. Written as DNA, the CDR3 is TGTGCCAGCAGTTTAAGTGGGACTAGCGAGGAGACCCAGTACTTC.